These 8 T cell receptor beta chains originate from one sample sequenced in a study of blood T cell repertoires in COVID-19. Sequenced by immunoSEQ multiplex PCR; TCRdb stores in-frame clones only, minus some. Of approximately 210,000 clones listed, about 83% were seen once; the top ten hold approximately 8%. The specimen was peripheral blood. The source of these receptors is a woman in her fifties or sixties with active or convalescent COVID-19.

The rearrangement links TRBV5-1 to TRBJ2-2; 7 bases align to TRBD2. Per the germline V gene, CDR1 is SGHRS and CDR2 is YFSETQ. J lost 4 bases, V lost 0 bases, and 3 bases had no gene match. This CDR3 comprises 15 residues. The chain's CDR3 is CASSLAVAGTGELFF. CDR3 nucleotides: TGCGCCAGCAGCTTGGCGGTAGCGGGCACCGGGGAGCTGTTTTTT.

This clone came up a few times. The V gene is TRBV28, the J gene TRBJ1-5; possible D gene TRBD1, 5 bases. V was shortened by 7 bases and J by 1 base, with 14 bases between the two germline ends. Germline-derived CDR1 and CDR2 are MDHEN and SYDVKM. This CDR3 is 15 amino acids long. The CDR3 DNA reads TGTGCCAGCAATCCTACAGGCTCCAGCAATCAGCCCCAGCATTTT. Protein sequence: CASNPTGSSNQPQHF. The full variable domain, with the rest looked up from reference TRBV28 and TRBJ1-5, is DVKVTQSSRYLVKRTGEKVFLECVQDMDHENMFWYRQDPGLGLRLIYFSYDVKMKEKGDIPEGYSVSREKKERFSLILESASTNQTSMYLCASNPTGSSNQPQHFGDGTRLSIL.

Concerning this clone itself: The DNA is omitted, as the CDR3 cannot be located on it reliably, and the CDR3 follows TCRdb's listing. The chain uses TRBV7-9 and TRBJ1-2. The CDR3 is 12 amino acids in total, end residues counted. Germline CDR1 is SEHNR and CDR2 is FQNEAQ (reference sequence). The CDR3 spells CASSSSDYGYTF.

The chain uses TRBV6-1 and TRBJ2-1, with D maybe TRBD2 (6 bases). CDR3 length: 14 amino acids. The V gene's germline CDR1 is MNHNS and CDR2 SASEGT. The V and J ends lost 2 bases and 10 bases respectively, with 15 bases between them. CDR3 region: CASSELGLRSEQFF. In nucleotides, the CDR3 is TGTGCCAGCAGTGAACTAGGACTACGGTCGGAGCAGTTCTTC.

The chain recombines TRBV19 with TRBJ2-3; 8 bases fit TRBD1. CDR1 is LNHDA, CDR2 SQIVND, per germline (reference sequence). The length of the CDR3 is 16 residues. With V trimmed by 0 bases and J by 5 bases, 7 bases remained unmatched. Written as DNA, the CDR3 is TGTGCCAGTAGTATAGAGCGGACAGGGCGATTAGATACGCAGTATTTT. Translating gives CASSIERTGRLDTQYF.

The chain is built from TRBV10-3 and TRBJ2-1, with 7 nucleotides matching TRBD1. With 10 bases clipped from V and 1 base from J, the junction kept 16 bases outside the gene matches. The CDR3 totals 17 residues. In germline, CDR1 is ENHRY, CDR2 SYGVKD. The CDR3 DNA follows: TGTGCCACTGGATCTAAAGTTACGGGACAGTCCTACAATGAGCAGTTCTTC. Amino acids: CATGSKVTGQSYNEQFF.

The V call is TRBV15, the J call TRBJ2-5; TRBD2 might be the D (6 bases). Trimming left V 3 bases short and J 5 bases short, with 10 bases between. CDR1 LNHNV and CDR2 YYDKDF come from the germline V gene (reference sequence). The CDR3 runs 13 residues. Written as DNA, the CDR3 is TGTGCCACCAGCAGGGGGGAGGTGGAGACCCAGTACTTC. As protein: CATSRGEVETQYF.

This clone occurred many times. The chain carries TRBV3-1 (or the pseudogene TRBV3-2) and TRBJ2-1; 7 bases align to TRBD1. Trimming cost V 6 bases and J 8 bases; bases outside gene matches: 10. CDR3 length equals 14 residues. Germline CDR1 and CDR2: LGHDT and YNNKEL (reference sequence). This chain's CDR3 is CASSPRATGDEQFF. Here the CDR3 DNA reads TGTGCCAGCAGTCCAAGAGCAACAGGGGATGAGCAGTTCTTC.